This T cell receptor beta chain came from a study of T cells after yellow fever vaccination. Findings of the study overall: It was a small share of clonotypes that appeared in both CD4 and CD8 compartments. Researchers report a weaker secondary response that nonetheless peaked faster, day 5 versus 15.

Regarding this clonotype: Its antigen is as yet unknown.

Germline-derived CDR1 and CDR2 are LGHNA and YNFKEQ. V was pared by 0 bases and J by 5 bases, with 10 bases of the junction left unmatched. This CDR3 is built from 17 residues. It was through 5'RACE template switching that TCR cDNA was made, with a universal primer site and UMIs added. TCRdb independently ran MiXCR on the 5' RACE reads; one entry per CDR3 protein. The data contain about 170,000 distinct CDR3 sequences, approximately 6.2% of them singletons. The TCR comes from a man aged 18-30 years who received the YFV17D yellow fever vaccine. The specimen comprised CD4+ T cells sorted from PBMCs, sampled on the day of the first yellow fever vaccination. V usage is TRBV4-2 and J usage is TRBJ2-3; 8 bases align to TRBD2. DNA of the CDR3: TGTGCCAGCAGCCAAGATCTCCCGGGGGGGCCGGTAGATACGCAGTATTTT. Protein: CASSQDLPGGPVDTQYF.